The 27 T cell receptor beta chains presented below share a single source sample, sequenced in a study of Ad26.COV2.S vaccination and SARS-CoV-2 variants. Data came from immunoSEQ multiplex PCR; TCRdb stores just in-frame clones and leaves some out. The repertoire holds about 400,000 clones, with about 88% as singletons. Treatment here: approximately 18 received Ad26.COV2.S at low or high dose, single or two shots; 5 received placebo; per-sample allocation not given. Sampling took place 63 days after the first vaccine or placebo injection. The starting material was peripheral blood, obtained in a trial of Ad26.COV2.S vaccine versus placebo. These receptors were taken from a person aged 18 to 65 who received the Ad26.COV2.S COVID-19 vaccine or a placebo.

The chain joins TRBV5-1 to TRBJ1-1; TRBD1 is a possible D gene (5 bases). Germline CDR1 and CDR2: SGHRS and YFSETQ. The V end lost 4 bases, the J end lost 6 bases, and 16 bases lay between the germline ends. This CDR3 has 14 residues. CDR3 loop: CASSAGTGGAEAFF. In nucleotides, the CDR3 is TGCGCCAGCAGCGCCGGGACGGGCGGGGCTGAAGCTTTCTTT.

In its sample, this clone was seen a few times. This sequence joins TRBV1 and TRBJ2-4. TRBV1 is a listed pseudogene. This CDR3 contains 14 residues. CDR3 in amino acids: CTSWCWRIKNIQYF. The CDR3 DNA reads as TGCACCAGCTGGTGCTGGCGAATAAAAAACATTCAGTACTTC.

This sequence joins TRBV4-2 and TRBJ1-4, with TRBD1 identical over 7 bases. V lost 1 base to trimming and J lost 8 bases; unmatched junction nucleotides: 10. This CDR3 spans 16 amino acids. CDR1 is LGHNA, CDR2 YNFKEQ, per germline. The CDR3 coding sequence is TGTGCCAGCAGCCAAGGCGGCCGAGGGACAGTCGAAAAACTGTTTTTT. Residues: CASSQGGRGTVEKLFF.

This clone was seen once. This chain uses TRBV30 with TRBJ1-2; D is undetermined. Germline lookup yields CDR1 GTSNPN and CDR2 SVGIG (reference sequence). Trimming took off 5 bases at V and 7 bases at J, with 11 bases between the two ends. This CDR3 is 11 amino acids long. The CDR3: CAWAGLAGYTF. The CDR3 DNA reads TGTGCCTGGGCCGGGTTGGCTGGCTACACCTTC.

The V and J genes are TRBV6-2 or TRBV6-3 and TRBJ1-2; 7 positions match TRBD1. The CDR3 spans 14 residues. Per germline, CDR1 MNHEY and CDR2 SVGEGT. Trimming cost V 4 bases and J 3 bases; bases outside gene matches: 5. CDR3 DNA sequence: TGTGCCAGCAGTTCAGCAGGGACAGACTATGGCTACACCTTC. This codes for CASSSAGTDYGYTF.

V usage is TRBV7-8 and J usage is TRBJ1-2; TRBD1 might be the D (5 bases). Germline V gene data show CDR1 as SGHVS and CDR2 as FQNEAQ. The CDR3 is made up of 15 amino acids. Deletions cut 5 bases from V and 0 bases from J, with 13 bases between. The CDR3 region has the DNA TGTGCCAGCAGCCGAGCGCGGGGGTCTAACTATGGCTACACCTTC. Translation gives CASSRARGSNYGYTF.

The CDR3 DNA is TGCGCCAGCAGTGAGTCCTCTATGCGTGAAGCTTTCTTT. Protein product: CASSESSMREAFF. This rearrangement joins TRBV10-1 to TRBJ1-1; D not resolved. The ends were cut back, 0 bases at V and 7 bases at J, with 9 bases in the middle. Germline lookup yields CDR1 WNHNN and CDR2 SYGVQD (reference sequence). This CDR3 is built from 13 residues.

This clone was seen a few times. CDR3 coding DNA: TGTGCCAGCAGAGAGGGCTACGAGCAGTACTTC. Translated, it gives CASREGYEQYF. The chain couples TRBV25-1 to TRBJ2-7, with D perhaps TRBD2 (5 bases). Germline V lookup: CDR1 MGHDK, CDR2 SYGVNS. The germline V and J ends were trimmed by 6 bases and 3 bases, with 6 bases remaining between them. This CDR3 has 11 amino acids.

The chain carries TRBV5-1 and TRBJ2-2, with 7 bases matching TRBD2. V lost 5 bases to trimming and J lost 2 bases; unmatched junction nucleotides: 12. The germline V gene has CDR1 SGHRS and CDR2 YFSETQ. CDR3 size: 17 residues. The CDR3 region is CASSRFGRGSNTGELFF. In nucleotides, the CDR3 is TGCGCCAGCAGTCGGTTCGGGCGGGGGTCCAACACCGGGGAGCTGTTTTTT.

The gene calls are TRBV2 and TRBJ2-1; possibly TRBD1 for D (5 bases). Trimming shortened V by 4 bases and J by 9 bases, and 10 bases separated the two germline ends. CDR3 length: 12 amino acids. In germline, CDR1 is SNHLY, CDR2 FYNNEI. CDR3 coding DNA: TGTGCCAGCAGTGCACAGGTGGGTGAGCAGTTCTTC. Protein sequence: CASSAQVGEQFF.

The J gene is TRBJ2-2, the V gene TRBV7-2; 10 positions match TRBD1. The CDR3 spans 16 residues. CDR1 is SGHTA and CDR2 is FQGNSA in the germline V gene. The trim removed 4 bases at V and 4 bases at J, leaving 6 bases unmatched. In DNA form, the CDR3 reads TGTGCCAGCAGCTGGACAGGGGGGTTGGGCACCGGGGAGCTGTTTTTT. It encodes CASSWTGGLGTGELFF.

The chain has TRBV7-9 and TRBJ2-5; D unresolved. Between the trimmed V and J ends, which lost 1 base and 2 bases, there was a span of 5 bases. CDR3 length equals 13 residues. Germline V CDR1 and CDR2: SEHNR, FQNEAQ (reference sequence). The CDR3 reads CASSLGGQETQYF. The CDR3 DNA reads TGTGCCAGCAGCTTAGGGGGACAAGAGACCCAGTACTTC.

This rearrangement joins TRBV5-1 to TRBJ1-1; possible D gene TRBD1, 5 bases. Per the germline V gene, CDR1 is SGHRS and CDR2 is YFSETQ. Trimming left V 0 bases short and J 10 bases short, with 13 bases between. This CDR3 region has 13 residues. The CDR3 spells CASSLGSGRGAFF. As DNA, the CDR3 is TGCGCCAGCAGCTTGGGATCAGGGCGGGGAGCTTTCTTT.

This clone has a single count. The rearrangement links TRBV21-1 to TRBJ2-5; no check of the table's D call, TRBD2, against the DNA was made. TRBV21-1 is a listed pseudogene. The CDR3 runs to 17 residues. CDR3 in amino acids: CASSSAITSGGSRSQYF. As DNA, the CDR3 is TGTGCCAGCAGCAGCGCCATAACTAGCGGGGGGTCGAGGTCCCAGTACTTC.

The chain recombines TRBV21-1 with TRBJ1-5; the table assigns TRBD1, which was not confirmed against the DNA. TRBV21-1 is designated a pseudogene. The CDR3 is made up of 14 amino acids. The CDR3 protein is CASSIDRVNQPQHF. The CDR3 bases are TGTGCCAGCAGCATCGACAGAGTCAATCAGCCCCAGCATTTT.

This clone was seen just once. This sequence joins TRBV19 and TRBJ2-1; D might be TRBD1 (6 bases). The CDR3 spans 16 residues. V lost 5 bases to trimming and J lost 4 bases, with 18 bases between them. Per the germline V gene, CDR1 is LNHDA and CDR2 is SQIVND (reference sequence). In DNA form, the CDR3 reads TGTGCCAGTAGTCTAAGTCAGGGGTCGAGGTACAATGAGCAGTTCTTC. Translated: CASSLSQGSRYNEQFF.

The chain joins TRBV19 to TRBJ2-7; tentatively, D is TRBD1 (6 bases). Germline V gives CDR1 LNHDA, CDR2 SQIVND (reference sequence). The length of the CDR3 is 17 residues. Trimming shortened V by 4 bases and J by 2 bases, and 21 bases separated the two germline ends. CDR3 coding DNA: TGTGCCAGTAGTAATATTGAAACAGGGATCTACCCCTACGAGCAGTACTTC. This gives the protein CASSNIETGIYPYEQYF.

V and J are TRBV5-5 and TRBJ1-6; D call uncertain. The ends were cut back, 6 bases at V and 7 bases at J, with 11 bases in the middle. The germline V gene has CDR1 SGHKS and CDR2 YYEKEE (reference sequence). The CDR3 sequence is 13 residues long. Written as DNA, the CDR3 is TGTGCCAGCATGGGCCCGCCGAATTCACCCCTCCACTTT. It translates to CASMGPPNSPLHF.

This chain's CDR3 is CASSSDRDNTEAFF. The CDR3 DNA reads as TGTGCCAGCAGCTCCGACAGGGATAACACTGAAGCTTTCTTT. V usage is TRBV2 and J usage is TRBJ1-1, with 7 bases matching TRBD1. Germline V lookup: CDR1 SNHLY, CDR2 FYNNEI. The CDR3 contains 14 residues. V shed 6 bases and J 2 bases; nucleotides not matched to a gene: 6. Drawing the rest from reference TRBV2 and TRBJ1-1, the complete variable domain is EPEVTQTPSHQVTQMGQEVILRCVPISNHLYFYWYRQILGQKVEFLVSFYNNEISEKSEIFDDQFSVERPDGSNFTLKIRSTKLEDSAMYFCASSSDRDNTEAFFGQGTRLTVV.

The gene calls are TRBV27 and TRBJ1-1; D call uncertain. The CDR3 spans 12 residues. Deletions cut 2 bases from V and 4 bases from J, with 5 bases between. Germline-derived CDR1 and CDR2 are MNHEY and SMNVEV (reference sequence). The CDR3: CASSLEFTEAFF. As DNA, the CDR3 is TGTGCCAGCAGTTTAGAGTTCACTGAAGCTTTCTTT.

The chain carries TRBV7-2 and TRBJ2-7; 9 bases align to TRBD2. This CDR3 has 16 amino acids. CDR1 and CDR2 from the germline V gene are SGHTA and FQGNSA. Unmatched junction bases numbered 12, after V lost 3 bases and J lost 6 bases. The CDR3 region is CASSFWFAGGPGEQYF. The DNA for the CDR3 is TGTGCCAGCAGCTTTTGGTTCGCGGGGGGGCCTGGCGAGCAGTACTTC.

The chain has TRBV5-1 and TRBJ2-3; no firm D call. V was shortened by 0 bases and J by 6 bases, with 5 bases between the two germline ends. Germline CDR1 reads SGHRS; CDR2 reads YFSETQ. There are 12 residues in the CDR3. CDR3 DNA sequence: TGCGCCAGCAGCTTGGGTTTTGATACGCAGTATTTT. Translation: CASSLGFDTQYF.

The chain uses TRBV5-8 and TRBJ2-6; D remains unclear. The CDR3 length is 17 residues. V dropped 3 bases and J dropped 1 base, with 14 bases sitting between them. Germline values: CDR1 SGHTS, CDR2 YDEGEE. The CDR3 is CASSSGFRPSGANVLTF. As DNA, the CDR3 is TGTGCCAGCAGCTCAGGATTCCGCCCGTCTGGGGCCAACGTCCTGACTTTC.

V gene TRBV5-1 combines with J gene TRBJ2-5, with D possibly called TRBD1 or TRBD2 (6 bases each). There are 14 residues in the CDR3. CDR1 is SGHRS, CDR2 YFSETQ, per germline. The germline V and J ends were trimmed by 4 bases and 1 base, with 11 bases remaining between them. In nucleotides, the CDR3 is TGCGCCAGCAGCCCCTCGGGGGCCCAAGAGACCCAGTACTTC. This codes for CASSPSGAQETQYF.

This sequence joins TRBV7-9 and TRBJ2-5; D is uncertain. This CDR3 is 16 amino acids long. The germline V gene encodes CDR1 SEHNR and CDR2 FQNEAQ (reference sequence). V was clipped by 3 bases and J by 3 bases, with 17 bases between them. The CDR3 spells CASSFRKGGTEETQYF. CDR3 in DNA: TGTGCCAGCAGCTTCAGAAAGGGCGGAACCGAAGAGACCCAGTACTTC.

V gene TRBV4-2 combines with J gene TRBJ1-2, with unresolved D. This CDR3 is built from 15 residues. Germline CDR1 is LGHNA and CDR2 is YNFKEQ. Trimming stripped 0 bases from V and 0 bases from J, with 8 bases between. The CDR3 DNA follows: TGTGCCAGCAGCCAAGATGGGTTCCCTAACTATGGCTACACCTTC. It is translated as CASSQDGFPNYGYTF.

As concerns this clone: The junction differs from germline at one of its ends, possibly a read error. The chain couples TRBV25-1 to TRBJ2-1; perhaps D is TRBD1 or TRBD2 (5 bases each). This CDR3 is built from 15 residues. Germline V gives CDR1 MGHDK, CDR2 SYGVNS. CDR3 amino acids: CASSLPGTSFNEQFF. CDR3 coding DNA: TGTGCCAGCAGTCTTCCCGGGACCTCCTTCAATGAGCAGTTCTTC.